Below, 27 T cell receptor beta chains from the same sample are listed, as sequenced in a study of graft-versus-host responses after intestinal transplantation. These receptors have no known antigen. Sequenced by immunoSEQ multiplex PCR; TCRdb stores in-frame clones only, minus some. The data contain 85,000 to 90,000 clones, just under 95% of them seen just once; the ten biggest clones take up 0.3%. This specimen consisted of unstimulated CD4+ T cells sorted from spleen or lymph node cells, obtained before intestinal transplant. The receptors here all came from a human donor who received an intestinal transplant.

This chain connects TRBV19 to TRBJ1-1; D ambiguous. V was pared by 6 bases and J by 0 bases, with 11 bases between. This CDR3 is built from 14 residues. Per germline, CDR1 LNHDA and CDR2 SQIVND (reference sequence). The CDR3 loop is CASRTAVLNTEAFF. In DNA, the CDR3 is TGTGCCAGTAGAACCGCGGTCCTGAACACTGAAGCTTTCTTT.

The rearrangement joins TRBV18 to TRBJ1-3; TRBD1 is a possible D gene (5 bases). Germline CDR1 is KGHSH and CDR2 is LQKENI. V was pared by 0 bases and J by 0 bases, with 12 bases between. CDR3 length: 17 residues. This CDR3 is CASSPPKGAYSGNTIYF. CDR3 coding DNA: TGTGCCAGCTCACCACCGAAAGGGGCTTACTCTGGAAACACCATATATTTT. The whole variable domain, remainder taken from reference TRBV18 and TRBJ1-3, is NAGVMQNPRHLVRRRGQEARLRCSPMKGHSHVYWYRQLPEEGLKFMVYLQKENIIDESGMPKERFSAEFPKEGPSILRIQQVVRGDSAAYFCASSPPKGAYSGNTIYFGEGSWLTVV.

The chain has TRBV10-3 and TRBJ1-5, with D maybe TRBD1 (5 bases). Germline loops: CDR1 ENHRY, CDR2 SYGVKD. This CDR3 is built from 16 residues. Trimming cost V 10 bases and J 0 bases, with 19 bases left between them. The CDR3 DNA reads TGTGCCACCGGGGGTGAGGGCGAATATAGCAATCAGCCCCAGCATTTT. This sequence encodes CATGGEGEYSNQPQHF.

The chain is built from TRBV9 and TRBJ1-6, with a possible D match to TRBD1 (6 bases). The V end was cut by 0 bases, the J end by 8 bases, with 9 bases between. This CDR3 is built from 14 residues. The germline V gene has CDR1 SGDLS and CDR2 YYNGEE. This CDR3 is CASSVVPGDSPLHF. In DNA form, the CDR3 reads TGTGCCAGCAGCGTAGTTCCAGGGGATTCACCCCTCCACTTT.

The rearrangement joins TRBV25-1 to TRBJ2-7; 11 bases fit TRBD2. The J segment lost 3 bases and the V segment lost 2 bases, leaving 3 bases of the junction unmatched. Germline V lookup: CDR1 MGHDK, CDR2 SYGVNS. This CDR3 is built from 15 residues. CDR3 region: CASSEITSGSYEQYF. The CDR3 DNA sequence: TGTGCCAGCAGTGAAATAACTAGCGGGAGCTACGAGCAGTACTTC.

V usage is TRBV6-1 and J usage is TRBJ1-2; unclear D gene. V lost 4 bases to trimming and J lost 7 bases, with 10 bases between them. The length of the CDR3 is 12 residues. Germline CDR1 is MNHNS and CDR2 is SASEGT. CDR3: CASSGPEVGYTF. The CDR3 region has the DNA TGTGCCAGCAGTGGCCCCGAGGTTGGCTACACCTTC.

This CDR3 reads CASRDRGKLFF. The CDR3 DNA reads TGTGCCAGCAGGGACAGGGGAAAACTGTTTTTT. The chain uses TRBV2 and TRBJ1-4, with 9 bases aligning to TRBD1. From germline, CDR1 is SNHLY and CDR2 FYNNEI. The CDR3 runs 11 residues. Trimming at V came to 6 bases and at J to 10 bases, leaving 0 bases not matched to a gene.

The chain links TRBV6-1 to TRBJ1-4; D perhaps matches TRBD1 (5 bases). The CDR3 consists of 14 residues. V dropped 5 bases and J dropped 3 bases, with 10 bases sitting between them. Per germline, CDR1 MNHNS and CDR2 SASEGT. The CDR3 nucleotides are TGTGCCAGCAGTATAGGGGAGGCTAATGAAAAACTGTTTTTT. This codes for CASSIGEANEKLFF.

The chain uses TRBV19 and TRBJ1-1; D remains unclear. From germline, CDR1 is LNHDA and CDR2 SQIVND (reference sequence). This CDR3 is 17 amino acids long. The CDR3 nucleotides are TGTGCTTGTCGGGCAGGTACATGGACTGGACTAAACACTGAAGCTTTCTTT. This translates into CACRAGTWTGLNTEAFF.

The sample holds one count of this clone. CDR3 protein: CASTWDLRSPTQYF. CDR3 DNA: TGTGCCAGCACCTGGGACCTCCGGTCTCCCACGCAGTATTTT. The chain is built from TRBV6-5 and TRBJ2-3, with D possibly called TRBD1 or TRBD2 (5 bases each). The V and J ends lost 7 bases and 9 bases respectively, with 20 bases between them. This CDR3 comprises 14 residues. The germline V gene has CDR1 MNHEY and CDR2 SVGAGI.

This chain uses TRBV7-7 with TRBJ1-5; unclear D gene. V lost 1 base and J lost 4, with 5 bases in between. This CDR3 has 13 residues. The germline V gene encodes CDR1 SSHAT and CDR2 FNYEAQ (reference sequence). The CDR3 DNA is TGTGCCAGCAGCTTAGACCTTAATCAGCCCCAGCATTTT. It codes for CASSLDLNQPQHF.

A note on this clone: This sample also contains other DNA sequences that code for the same CDR3. The CDR3 nucleotides read TGTGCCAGCAGGCAAGATAGCAATCAGCCCCAGCATTTT. The encoded protein is CASRQDSNQPQHF. V usage is TRBV6-5 and J usage is TRBJ1-5; D remains ambiguous. Germline CDR1 is MNHEY and CDR2 is SVGAGI. This CDR3 region has 13 residues. Trimming stripped 6 bases from V and 0 bases from J, with 6 bases between.

The count of this clone is one. The gene calls are TRBV5-1 and TRBJ2-7, with 7 bases matching TRBD2. Germline lookup yields CDR1 SGHRS and CDR2 YFSETQ. This CDR3 spans 16 amino acids. V lost 2 bases, J lost 5 bases, and 13 bases stayed unmatched. This CDR3 is CASSFGGGRSGDEQYF. CDR3 in DNA: TGCGCCAGCAGCTTCGGTGGCGGGAGAAGTGGTGACGAGCAGTACTTC.

V is TRBV20-1 and J is TRBJ2-5; D gene ambiguous. The CDR3 sequence is 11 residues long. Germline lookup yields CDR1 DFQATT and CDR2 SNEGSKA (reference sequence). V was shortened by 2 bases and J by 3 bases, with 4 bases between the two germline ends. CDR3 DNA: TGCAGTGCTAGACCAGAAGAGACCCAGTACTTC. Amino acids: CSARPEETQYF.

This chain links TRBV7-9 with TRBJ1-2; TRBD1 agrees at 8 bases. The ends lost 3 bases at V and 8 bases at J; junction bases unmatched: 8. In germline, CDR1 is SEHNR, CDR2 FQNEAQ (reference sequence). CDR3 size: 14 residues. The CDR3, as DNA: TGTGCCAGCAGCTTGGGTACAGGGGGACGAGGCTACACCTTC. Amino acids: CASSLGTGGRGYTF. Looking up the rest from reference TRBV7-9 and TRBJ1-2 gives the full variable domain: DTGVSQNPRHKITKRGQNVTFRCDPISEHNRLYWYRQTLGQGPEFLTYFQNEAQLEKSRLLSDRFSAERPKGSFSTLEIQRTEQGDSAMYLCASSLGTGGRGYTFGSGTRLTVV.

The rearrangement links TRBV30 to TRBJ2-7, with a tentative D call TRBD1 (5 bases). The V end lost 4 bases, the J end lost 4 bases, and 17 bases lay between the germline ends. This CDR3 contains 14 residues. Germline CDR1 and CDR2: GTSNPN and SVGIG (reference sequence). CDR3: CAWKTGDLTYEQYF. CDR3 in DNA: TGTGCCTGGAAAACAGGCGACCTGACTTACGAGCAGTACTTC.

The chain has TRBV14 and TRBJ1-3; maybe TRBD1 (6 bases). V was clipped by 0 bases and J by 0 bases, with 15 bases between them. The CDR3 has 18 amino acids. CDR1 and CDR2 (germline): SGHDN, FVKESK. The CDR3, as DNA: TGTGCCAGCAGCCAAGAGATCACAGGGACCCCCTCTGGAAACACCATATATTTT. It yields the protein CASSQEITGTPSGNTIYF.

The chain uses TRBV28 and TRBJ1-5, with D perhaps TRBD1 (5 bases). V was shortened by 2 bases and J by 5 bases, with 13 bases between the two germline ends. The CDR3 consists of 15 residues. Germline V gene data show CDR1 as MDHEN and CDR2 as SYDVKM. The CDR3 coding sequence is TGTGCCAGCAGTTTACAGCAGGGCTCCCATCAGCCCCAGCATTTT. This gives the protein CASSLQQGSHQPQHF. Based on the CDR3 plus reference TRBV28 and TRBJ1-5, the full variable domain is DVKVTQSSRYLVKRTGEKVFLECVQDMDHENMFWYRQDPGLGLRLIYFSYDVKMKEKGDIPEGYSVSREKKERFSLILESASTNQTSMYLCASSLQQGSHQPQHFGDGTRLSIL.

The V and J genes are TRBV5-1 and TRBJ1-4; 11 bases line up with TRBD1. Germline V gene sequence: CDR1 SGHRS, CDR2 YFSETQ. Trimming at V came to 4 bases and at J to 3 bases, leaving 5 bases not matched to a gene. The CDR3 extends over 16 amino acids. CDR3 DNA sequence: TGCGCCAGCAGCCCCGGACAGGGGGCAGCTAATGAAAAACTGTTTTTT. It specifies CASSPGQGAANEKLFF.

The rearrangement joins TRBV28 to TRBJ1-2, with a weak D call TRBD1 (6 bases). The CDR3 consists of 12 residues. The germline V and J ends were trimmed by 6 bases and 8 bases, with 13 bases remaining between them. Germline V gives CDR1 MDHEN, CDR2 SYDVKM. This chain's CDR3 is CASRGWTVGYTF. Here the CDR3 DNA reads TGTGCCAGCAGGGGATGGACAGTCGGCTACACCTTC.

The chain uses TRBV4-2 and TRBJ2-2; 7 nucleotides match TRBD1. The CDR3 loop spans 17 amino acids. Losses at the gene ends were 5 bases for V and 2 bases for J; bases not matched to a gene: 11. The germline V gene encodes CDR1 LGHNA and CDR2 YNFKEQ. The CDR3 sequence: CASSDPGGAINTGELFF. The CDR3 DNA follows: TGTGCCAGCAGCGACCCAGGGGGAGCGATAAACACCGGGGAGCTGTTTTTT.

This chain uses TRBV6-5 with TRBJ2-1, with unresolved D. Germline loops: CDR1 MNHEY, CDR2 SVGAGI. Trimming cost V 2 bases and J 4 bases, with 9 bases left between them. The CDR3 loop spans 14 amino acids. The CDR3 loop reads CASSYRSGYNEQFF. DNA for the CDR3: TGTGCCAGCAGTTACCGTTCTGGTTACAATGAGCAGTTCTTC.

The V call is TRBV5-1, the J call TRBJ2-7; 13 bases fit TRBD2. J gave up 5 bases and V 7 bases, and 9 bases lay outside the gene matches. Germline CDR1 is SGHRS and CDR2 is YFSETQ. This CDR3 spans 15 amino acids. This CDR3 reads CASCRTSGSFHEQYF. Written as DNA, the CDR3 is TGCGCCAGCTGTAGGACTAGCGGGAGTTTCCACGAGCAGTACTTC.

Turning to this clone: Other DNA sequences in this sample translate to the same CDR3. The rearrangement joins TRBV11-2 to TRBJ1-4, with 7 bases identical to TRBD1. The CDR3 is made up of 16 amino acids. J gave up 5 bases and V 3 bases, and 9 bases lay outside the gene matches. Germline V lookup: CDR1 SGHAT, CDR2 FQNNGV. This CDR3 reads CASSLYATTGNEKLFF. The CDR3 DNA reads TGTGCCAGCAGCTTGTATGCGACGACAGGGAATGAAAAACTGTTTTTT.

This chain joins TRBV6-6 and TRBJ2-5; no firm D call. Trimming cost V 6 bases and J 0 bases, with 8 bases left between them. CDR3 length: 13 residues. Germline V gene sequence: CDR1 MNHNY, CDR2 SVGAGI (reference sequence). As DNA, the CDR3 is TGTGCCAGCAGCCAGGCGCACCAAGAGACCCAGTACTTC. Protein: CASSQAHQETQYF.

V and J are TRBV5-1 and TRBJ2-2, with D perhaps TRBD2 (6 bases). The CDR3 is made up of 13 amino acids. V was clipped by 4 bases and J by 7 bases, with 11 bases between them. The germline gives CDR1 SGHRS, CDR2 YFSETQ. The CDR3 coding sequence is TGCGCCAGCAGCCCCTCTAGCGACGGGGAGCTGTTTTTT. It is translated as CASSPSSDGELFF.

The rearrangement links TRBV14 to TRBJ2-7; the D is unclear. Between the trimmed V and J ends, which lost 1 base and 0 bases, there was a span of 7 bases. The CDR3 runs 14 residues. The germline V gene encodes CDR1 SGHDN and CDR2 FVKESK. CDR3 sequence reads: CASSQGRLSYEQYF. The CDR3 nucleotides are TGTGCCAGCAGCCAAGGGCGGCTCTCCTACGAGCAGTACTTC.